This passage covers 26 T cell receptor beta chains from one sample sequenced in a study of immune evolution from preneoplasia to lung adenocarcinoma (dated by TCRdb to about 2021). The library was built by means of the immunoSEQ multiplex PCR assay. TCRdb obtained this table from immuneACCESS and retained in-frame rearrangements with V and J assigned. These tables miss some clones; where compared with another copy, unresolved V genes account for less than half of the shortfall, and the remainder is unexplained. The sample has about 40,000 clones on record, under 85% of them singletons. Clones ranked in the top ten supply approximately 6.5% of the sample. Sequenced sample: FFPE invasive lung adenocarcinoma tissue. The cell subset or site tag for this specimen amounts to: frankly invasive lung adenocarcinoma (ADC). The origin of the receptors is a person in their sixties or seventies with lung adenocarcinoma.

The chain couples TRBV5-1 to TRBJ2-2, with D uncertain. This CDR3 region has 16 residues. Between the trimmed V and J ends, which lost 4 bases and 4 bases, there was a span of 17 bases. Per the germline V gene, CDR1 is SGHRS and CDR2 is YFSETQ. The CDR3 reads CASSVLGSAGTGELFF. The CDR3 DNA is TGCGCCAGCAGCGTCTTAGGGTCCGCTGGCACCGGGGAGCTGTTTTTT.

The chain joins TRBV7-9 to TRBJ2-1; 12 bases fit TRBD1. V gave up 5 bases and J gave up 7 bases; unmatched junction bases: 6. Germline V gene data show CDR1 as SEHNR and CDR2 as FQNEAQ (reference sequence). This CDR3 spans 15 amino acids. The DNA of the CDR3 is TGTGCCAGCAGCCAACCGGGACAGGGGGCAAATGAGCAGTTCTTC. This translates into CASSQPGQGANEQFF.

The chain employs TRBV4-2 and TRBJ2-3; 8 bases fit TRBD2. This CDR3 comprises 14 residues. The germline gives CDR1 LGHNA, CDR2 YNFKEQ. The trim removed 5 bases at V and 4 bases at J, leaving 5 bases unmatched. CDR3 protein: CASSFAGGADTQYF. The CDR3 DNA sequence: TGTGCCAGCAGCTTTGCGGGAGGAGCAGATACGCAGTATTTT.

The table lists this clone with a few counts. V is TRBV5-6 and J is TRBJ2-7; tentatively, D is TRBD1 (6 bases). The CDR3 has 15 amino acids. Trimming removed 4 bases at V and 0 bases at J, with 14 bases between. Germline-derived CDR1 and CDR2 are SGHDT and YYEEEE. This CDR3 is CASSRGYEGSYEQYF. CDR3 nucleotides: TGTGCCAGCAGCAGGGGGTATGAGGGCTCCTACGAGCAGTACTTC.

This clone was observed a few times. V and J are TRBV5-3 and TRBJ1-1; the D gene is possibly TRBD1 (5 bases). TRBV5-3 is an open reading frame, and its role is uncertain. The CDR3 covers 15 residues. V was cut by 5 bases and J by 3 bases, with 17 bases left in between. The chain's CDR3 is CARSPTQGAYTEAFF. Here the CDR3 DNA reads TGTGCCAGAAGTCCGACGCAGGGAGCTTACACTGAAGCTTTCTTT.

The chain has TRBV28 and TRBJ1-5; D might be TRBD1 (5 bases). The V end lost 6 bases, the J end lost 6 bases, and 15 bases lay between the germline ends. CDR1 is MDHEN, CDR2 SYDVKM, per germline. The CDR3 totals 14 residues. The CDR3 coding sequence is TGTGCCAGCAGGGGCCAGGGAATAAGTCAGCCCCAGCATTTT. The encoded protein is CASRGQGISQPQHF.

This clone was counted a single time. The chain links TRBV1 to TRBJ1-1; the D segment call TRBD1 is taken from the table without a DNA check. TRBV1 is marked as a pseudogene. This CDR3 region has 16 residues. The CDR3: CTSSQPSLDTNTEAFF. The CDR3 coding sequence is TGCACCAGCAGCCAGCCCTCCCTGGACACGAACACTGAAGCTTTCTTT.

The CDR3 loop is CSVVVRANTEAFF. CDR3 nucleotide sequence: TGCAGCGTTGTCGTCAGGGCAAACACTGAAGCTTTCTTT. The rearrangement links TRBV29-1 to TRBJ1-1; a possible D gene is TRBD1 (5 bases). The CDR3 has 13 residues. The germline gives CDR1 SQVTM, CDR2 ANQGSEA. V was trimmed by 4 bases and J by 2 bases, leaving 11 bases between them.

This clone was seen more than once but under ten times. CDR3 in DNA: TGTGCCAGCAGTGGAAGCCCAGGGAATGAGCAGTTCTTC. Protein: CASSGSPGNEQFF. The J gene is TRBJ2-1, the V gene TRBV2; D is perhaps TRBD1 (5 bases). Germline CDR1 is SNHLY and CDR2 is FYNNEI. The CDR3 length is 13 residues. V was cut by 4 bases and J by 7 bases, with 11 bases left in between.

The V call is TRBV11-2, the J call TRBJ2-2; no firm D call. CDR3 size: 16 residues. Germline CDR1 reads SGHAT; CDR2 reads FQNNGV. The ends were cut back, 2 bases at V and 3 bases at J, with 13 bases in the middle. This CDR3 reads CASSLIAGVDTGELFF. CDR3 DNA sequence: TGTGCCAGCAGCTTAATAGCTGGGGTCGACACCGGGGAGCTGTTTTTT.

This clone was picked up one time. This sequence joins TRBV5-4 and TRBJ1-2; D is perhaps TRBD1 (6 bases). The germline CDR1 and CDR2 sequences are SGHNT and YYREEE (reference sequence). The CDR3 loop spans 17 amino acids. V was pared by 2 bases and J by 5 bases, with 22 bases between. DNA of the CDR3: TGTGCCAGCAGCTTCGGGACACTCTCTCTTTCTCGATATGGCTACACCTTC. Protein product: CASSFGTLSLSRYGYTF. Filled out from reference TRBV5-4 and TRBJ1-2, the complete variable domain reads ETGVTQSPTHLIKTRGQQVTLRCSSQSGHNTVSWYQQALGQGPQFIFQYYREEENGRGNFPPRFSGLQFPNYSSELNVNALELDDSALYLCASSFGTLSLSRYGYTFGSGTRLTVV.

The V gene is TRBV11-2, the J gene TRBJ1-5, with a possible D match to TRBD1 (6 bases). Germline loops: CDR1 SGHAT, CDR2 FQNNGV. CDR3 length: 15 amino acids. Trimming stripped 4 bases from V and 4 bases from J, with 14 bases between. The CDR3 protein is CASSSDGTGNQPQHF. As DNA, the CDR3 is TGTGCCAGCAGCTCCGACGGCACAGGGAATCAGCCCCAGCATTTT.

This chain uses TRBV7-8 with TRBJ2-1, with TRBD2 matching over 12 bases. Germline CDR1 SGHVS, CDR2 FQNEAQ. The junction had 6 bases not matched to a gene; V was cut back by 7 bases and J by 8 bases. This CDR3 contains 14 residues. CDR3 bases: TGTGCCAGCACCAAGACTAGCGGGGGCTATGAGCAGTTCTTC. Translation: CASTKTSGGYEQFF.

In nucleotides, the CDR3 is TGTGCCAGCAGTTTAGACACTGAAGCTTTCTTT. It codes for CASSLDTEAFF. The chain carries TRBV6-6 and TRBJ1-1, with D uncertain. Trimming took off 4 bases at V and 3 bases at J, with 3 bases between the two ends. The CDR3 is 11 residues long. The V gene's germline CDR1 is MNHNY and CDR2 SVGAGI (reference sequence).

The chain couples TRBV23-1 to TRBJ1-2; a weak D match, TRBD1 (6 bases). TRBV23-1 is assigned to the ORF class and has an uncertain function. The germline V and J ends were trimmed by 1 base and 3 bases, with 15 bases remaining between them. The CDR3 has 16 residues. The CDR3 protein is CASSQWNLWTDYGYTF. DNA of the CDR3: TGCGCCAGCAGTCAATGGAATCTCTGGACAGACTATGGCTACACCTTC.

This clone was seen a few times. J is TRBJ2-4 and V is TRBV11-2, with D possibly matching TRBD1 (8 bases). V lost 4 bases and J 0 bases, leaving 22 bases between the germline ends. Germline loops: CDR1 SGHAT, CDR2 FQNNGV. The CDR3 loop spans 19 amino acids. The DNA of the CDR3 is TGTGCCAGCAGCTCCCGACAGGGGAGGGGACCGCTAGCCAAAAACATTCAGTACTTC. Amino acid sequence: CASSSRQGRGPLAKNIQYF.

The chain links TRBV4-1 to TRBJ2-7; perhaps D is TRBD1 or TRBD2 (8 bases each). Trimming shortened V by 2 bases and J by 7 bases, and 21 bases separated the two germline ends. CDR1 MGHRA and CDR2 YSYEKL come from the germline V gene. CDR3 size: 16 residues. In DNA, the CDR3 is TGCGCCAGCAGCCAACACTCGACAGGGGCGGGGGGAGAGCAGTACTTC. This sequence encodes CASSQHSTGAGGEQYF.

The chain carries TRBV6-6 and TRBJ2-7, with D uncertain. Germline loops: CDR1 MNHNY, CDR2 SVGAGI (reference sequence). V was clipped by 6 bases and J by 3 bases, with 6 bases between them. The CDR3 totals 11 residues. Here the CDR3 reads CASSLRYEQYF. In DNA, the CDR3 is TGTGCCAGCAGCCTACGCTACGAGCAGTACTTC.

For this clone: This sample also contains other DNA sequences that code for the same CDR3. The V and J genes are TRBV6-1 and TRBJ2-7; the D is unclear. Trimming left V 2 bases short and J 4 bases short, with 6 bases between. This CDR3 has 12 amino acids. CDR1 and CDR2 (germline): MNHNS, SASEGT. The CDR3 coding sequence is TGTGCCAGCAGTGAATACGGATACGAGCAGTACTTC. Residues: CASSEYGYEQYF.

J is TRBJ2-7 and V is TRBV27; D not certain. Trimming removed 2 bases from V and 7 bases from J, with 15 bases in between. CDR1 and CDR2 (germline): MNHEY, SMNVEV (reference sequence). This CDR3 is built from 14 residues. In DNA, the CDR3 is TGTGCCAGCAGTTTAGTGGGCCCTGCGAAGGAGCAGTACTTC. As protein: CASSLVGPAKEQYF.

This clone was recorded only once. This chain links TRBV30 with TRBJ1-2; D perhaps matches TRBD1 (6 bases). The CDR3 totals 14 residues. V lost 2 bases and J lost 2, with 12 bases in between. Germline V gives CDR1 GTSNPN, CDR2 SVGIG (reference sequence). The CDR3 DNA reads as TGTGCCTGGAGTAGGCGACAGGCGAACTATGGCTACACCTTC. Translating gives CAWSRRQANYGYTF.

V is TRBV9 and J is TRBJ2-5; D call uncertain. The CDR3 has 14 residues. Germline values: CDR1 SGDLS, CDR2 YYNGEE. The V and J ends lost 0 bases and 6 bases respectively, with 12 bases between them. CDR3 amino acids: CASSVDTNPKTQYF. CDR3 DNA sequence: TGTGCCAGCAGCGTAGATACTAACCCCAAGACCCAGTACTTC.

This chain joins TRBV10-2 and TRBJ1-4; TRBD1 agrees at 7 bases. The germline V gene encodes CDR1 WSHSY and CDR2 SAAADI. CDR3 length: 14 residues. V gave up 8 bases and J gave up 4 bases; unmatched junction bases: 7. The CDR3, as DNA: TGCGCCAGCCGCGAAGGACAGGTTAATGAAAAACTGTTTTTT. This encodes CASREGQVNEKLFF.

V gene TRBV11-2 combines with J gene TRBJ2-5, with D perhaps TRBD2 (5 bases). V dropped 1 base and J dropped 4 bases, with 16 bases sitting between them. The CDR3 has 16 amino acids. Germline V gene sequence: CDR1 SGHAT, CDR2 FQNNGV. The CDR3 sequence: CASSLVWGVLGETQYF. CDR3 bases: TGTGCCAGCAGCTTAGTATGGGGAGTATTGGGAGAGACCCAGTACTTC.

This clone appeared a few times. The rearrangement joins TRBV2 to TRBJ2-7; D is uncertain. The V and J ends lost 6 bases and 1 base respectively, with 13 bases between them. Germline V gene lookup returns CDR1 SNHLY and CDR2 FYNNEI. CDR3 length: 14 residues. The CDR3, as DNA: TGTGCCAGCAGGGACCCTTACAGATCCTACGAGCAGTACTTC. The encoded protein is CASRDPYRSYEQYF.

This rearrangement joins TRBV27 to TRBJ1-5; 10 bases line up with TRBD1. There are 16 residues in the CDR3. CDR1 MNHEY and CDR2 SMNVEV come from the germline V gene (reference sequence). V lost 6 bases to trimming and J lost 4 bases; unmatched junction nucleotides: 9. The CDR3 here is CASSPRDRGPNQPQHF. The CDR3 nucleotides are TGTGCCAGCAGCCCCCGGGACAGGGGCCCTAATCAGCCCCAGCATTTT.